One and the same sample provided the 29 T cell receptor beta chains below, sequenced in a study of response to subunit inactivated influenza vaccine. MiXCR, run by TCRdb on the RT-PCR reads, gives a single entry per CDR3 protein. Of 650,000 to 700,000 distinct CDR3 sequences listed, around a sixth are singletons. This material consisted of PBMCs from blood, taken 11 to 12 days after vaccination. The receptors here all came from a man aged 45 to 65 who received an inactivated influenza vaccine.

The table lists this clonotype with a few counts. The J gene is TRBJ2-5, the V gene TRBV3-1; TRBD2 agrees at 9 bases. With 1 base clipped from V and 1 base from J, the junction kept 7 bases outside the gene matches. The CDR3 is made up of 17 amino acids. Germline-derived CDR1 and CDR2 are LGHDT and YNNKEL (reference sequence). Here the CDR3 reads CASSQGRLAGSQETQYF. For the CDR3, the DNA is TGTGCCAGCAGCCAAGGTCGGCTAGCGGGGTCCCAAGAGACCCAGTACTTC.

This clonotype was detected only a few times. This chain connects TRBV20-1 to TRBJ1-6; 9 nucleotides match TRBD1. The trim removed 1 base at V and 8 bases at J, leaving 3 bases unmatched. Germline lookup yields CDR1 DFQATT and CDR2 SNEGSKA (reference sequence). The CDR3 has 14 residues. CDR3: CSARGTGEDSPLHF. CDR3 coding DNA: TGCAGTGCTAGAGGGACAGGGGAGGATTCACCCCTCCACTTT.

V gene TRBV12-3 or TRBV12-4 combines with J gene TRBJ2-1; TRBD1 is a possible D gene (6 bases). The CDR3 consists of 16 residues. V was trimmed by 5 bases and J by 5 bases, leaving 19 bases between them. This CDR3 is CASSPDSYEENNEQFF. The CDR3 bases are TGTGCCAGCAGTCCGGACAGCTACGAGGAGAACAATGAGCAGTTCTTC.

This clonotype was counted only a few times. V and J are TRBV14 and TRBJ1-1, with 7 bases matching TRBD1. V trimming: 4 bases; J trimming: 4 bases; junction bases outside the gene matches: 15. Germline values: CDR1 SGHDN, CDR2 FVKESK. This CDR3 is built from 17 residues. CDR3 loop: CASSPPTGAPMGTEAFF. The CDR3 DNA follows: TGTGCCAGCAGCCCTCCAACAGGGGCGCCGATGGGCACTGAAGCTTTCTTT.

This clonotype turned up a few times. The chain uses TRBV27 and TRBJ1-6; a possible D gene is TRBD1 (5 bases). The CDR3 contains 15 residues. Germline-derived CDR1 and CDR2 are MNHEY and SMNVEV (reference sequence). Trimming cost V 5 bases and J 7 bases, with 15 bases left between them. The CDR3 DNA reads TGTGCCAGCAGTCCGACGGGGACCCAGAATTCACCCCTCCACTTT. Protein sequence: CASSPTGTQNSPLHF.

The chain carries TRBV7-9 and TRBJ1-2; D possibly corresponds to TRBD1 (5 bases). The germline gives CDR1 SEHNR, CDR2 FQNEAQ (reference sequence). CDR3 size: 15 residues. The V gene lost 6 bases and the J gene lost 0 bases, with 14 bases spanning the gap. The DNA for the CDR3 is TGTGCCAGCAGTCCCGACAGCCCTCCTAACTATGGCTACACCTTC. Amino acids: CASSPDSPPNYGYTF.

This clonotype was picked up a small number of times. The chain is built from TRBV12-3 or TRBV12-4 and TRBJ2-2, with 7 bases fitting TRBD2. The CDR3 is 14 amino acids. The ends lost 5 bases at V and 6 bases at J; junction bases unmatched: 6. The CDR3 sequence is CASSNSGRAGELFF. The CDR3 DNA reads TGTGCCAGCAGTAATAGCGGGCGCGCCGGGGAGCTGTTTTTT.

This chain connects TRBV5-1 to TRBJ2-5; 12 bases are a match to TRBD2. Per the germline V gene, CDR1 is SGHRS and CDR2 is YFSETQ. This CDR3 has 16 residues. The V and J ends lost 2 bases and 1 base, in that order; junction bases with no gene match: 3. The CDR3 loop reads CASSFPSGGAQETQYF. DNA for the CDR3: TGCGCCAGCAGCTTCCCTAGCGGGGGGGCCCAAGAGACCCAGTACTTC. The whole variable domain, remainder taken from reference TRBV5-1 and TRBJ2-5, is KAGVTQTPRYLIKTRGQQVTLSCSPISGHRSVSWYQQTPGQGLQFLFEYFSETQRNKGNFPGRFSGRQFSNSRSEMNVSTLELGDSALYLCASSFPSGGAQETQYFGPGTRLLVL.

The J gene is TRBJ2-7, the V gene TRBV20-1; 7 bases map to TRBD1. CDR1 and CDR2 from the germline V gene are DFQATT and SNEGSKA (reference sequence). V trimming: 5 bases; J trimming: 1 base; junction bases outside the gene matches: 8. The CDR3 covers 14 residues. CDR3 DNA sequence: TGCAGTGCTGTCCGGGACAGCCTATCCTACGAGCAGTACTTC. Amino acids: CSAVRDSLSYEQYF.

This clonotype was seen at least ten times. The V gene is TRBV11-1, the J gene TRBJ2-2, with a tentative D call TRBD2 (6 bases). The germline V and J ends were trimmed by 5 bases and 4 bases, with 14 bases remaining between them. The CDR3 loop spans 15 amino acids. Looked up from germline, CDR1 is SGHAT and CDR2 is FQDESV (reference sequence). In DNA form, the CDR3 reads TGTGCCAGCAGCCTCAGGGTCGGGGGCACCGGGGAGCTGTTTTTT. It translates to CASSLRVGGTGELFF.

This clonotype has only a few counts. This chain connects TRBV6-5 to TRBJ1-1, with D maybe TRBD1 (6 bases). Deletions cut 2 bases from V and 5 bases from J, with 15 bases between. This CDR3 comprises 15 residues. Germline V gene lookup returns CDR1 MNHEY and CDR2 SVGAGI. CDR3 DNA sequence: TGTGCCAGCAGTTACACGGGGGCTGGGGGAACTGAAGCTTTCTTT. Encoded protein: CASSYTGAGGTEAFF.

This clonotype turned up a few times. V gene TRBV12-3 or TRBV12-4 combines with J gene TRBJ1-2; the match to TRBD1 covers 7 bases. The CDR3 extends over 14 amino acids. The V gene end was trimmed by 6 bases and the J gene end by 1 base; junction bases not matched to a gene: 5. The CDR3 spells CASSSGGRNYGYTF. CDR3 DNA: TGTGCCAGCAGCTCAGGGGGGCGTAACTATGGCTACACCTTC.

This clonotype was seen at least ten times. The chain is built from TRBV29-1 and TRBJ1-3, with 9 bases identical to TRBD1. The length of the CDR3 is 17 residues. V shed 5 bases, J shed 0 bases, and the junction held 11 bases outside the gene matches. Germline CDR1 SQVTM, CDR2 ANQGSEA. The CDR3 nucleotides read TGCAGCGTTCGGGACAGGGAAGCCTTATGCTCTGGAAACACCATATATTTT. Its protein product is CSVRDREALCSGNTIYF. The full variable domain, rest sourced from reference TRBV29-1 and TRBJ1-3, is SAVISQKPSRDICQRGTSLTIQCQVDSQVTMMFWYRQQPGQSLTLIATANQGSEATYESGFVIDKFPISRPNLTFSTLTVSNMSPEDSSIYLCSVRDREALCSGNTIYFGEGSWLTVV.

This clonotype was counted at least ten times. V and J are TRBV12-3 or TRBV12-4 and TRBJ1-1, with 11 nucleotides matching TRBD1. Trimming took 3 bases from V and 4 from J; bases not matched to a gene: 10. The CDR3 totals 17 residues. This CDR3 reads CASSFGFMGTGGTEAFF. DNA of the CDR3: TGTGCCAGCAGTTTTGGTTTTATGGGGACAGGGGGCACTGAAGCTTTCTTT.

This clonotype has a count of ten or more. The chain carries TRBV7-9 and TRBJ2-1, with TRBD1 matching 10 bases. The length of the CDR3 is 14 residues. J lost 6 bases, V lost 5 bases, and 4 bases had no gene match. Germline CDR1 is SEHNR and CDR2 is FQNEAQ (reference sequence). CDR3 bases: TGTGCCAGCAGCGACAGGGGGCGCTTCAATGAGCAGTTCTTC. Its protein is CASSDRGRFNEQFF.

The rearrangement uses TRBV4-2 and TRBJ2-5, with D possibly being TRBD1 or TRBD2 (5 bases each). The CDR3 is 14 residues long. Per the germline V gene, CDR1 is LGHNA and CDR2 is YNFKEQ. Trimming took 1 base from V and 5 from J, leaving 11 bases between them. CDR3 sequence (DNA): TGTGCCAGCAGCCAAGCCGGGGCCATGGAGACCCAGTACTTC. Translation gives CASSQAGAMETQYF.

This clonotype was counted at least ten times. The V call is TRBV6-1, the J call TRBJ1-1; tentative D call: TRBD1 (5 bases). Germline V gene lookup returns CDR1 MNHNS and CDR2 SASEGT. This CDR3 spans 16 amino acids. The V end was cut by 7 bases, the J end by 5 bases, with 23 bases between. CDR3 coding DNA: TGTGCCAGCAAGAATCAGGGCCGGGGAAGGTCTACTGAAGCTTTCTTT. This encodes CASKNQGRGRSTEAFF.

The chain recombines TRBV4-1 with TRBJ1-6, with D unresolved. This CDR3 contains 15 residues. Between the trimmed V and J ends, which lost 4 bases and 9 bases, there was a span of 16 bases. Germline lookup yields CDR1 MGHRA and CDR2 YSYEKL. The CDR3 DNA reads TGCGCCAGCAGCCCCGGGATAGGAGGGTTTTCACCCCTCCACTTT. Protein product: CASSPGIGGFSPLHF.

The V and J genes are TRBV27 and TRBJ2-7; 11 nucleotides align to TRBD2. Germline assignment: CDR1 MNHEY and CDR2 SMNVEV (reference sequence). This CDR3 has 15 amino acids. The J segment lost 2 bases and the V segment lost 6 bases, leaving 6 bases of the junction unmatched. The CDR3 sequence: CASSSLAGEPYEQYF. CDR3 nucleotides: TGTGCCAGCAGCTCACTAGCGGGAGAACCCTACGAGCAGTACTTC.

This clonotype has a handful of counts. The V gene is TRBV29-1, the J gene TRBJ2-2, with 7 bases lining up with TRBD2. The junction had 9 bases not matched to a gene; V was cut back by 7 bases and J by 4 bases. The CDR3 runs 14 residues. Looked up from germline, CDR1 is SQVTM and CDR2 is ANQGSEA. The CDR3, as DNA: TGCAGCGCCCGGGAGGACTCGGGCACCGGGGAGCTGTTTTTT. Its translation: CSAREDSGTGELFF.

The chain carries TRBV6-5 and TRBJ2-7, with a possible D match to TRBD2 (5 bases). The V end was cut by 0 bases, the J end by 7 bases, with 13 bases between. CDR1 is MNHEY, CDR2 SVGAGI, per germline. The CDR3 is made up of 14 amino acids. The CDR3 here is CASSYSKFSGEQYF. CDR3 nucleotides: TGTGCCAGCAGTTACTCTAAATTCTCGGGGGAGCAGTACTTC.

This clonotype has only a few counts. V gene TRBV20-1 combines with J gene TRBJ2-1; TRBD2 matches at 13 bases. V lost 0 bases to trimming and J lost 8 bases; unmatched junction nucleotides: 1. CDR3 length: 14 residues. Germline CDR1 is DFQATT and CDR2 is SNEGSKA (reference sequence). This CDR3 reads CSARDGLAGDEQFF. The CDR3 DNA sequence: TGCAGTGCTAGAGATGGACTAGCGGGGGATGAGCAGTTCTTC.

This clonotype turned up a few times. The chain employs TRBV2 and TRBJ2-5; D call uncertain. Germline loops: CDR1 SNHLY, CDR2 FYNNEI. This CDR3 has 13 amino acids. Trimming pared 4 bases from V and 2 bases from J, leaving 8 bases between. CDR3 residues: CASSATRQETQYF. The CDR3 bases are TGTGCCAGCAGTGCGACACGTCAAGAGACCCAGTACTTC.

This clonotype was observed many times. CDR3 in DNA: TGTGCCAGCAGCGTAGCGGGAGGGGTTTCGGATGAGCAGTTCTTC. Translating gives CASSVAGGVSDEQFF. The chain combines TRBV11-2 with TRBJ2-1; 11 positions match TRBD2. CDR1 and CDR2 from the germline V gene are SGHAT and FQNNGV. This CDR3 has 15 amino acids. Germline trimming cut 5 bases from V and 8 bases from J; bases unmatched to any gene: 8.

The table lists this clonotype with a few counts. The chain's CDR3 is CASREASGETQYF. As DNA, the CDR3 is TGCGCCAGCAGGGAAGCTAGCGGGGAGACCCAGTACTTC. The genes are TRBV5-1 and TRBJ2-5; 8 bases map to TRBD2. The CDR3 is made up of 13 amino acids. J lost 5 bases, V lost 5 bases, and 5 bases had no gene match. Germline assignment: CDR1 SGHRS and CDR2 YFSETQ. Based on the CDR3 plus reference TRBV5-1 and TRBJ2-5, the full variable domain is KAGVTQTPRYLIKTRGQQVTLSCSPISGHRSVSWYQQTPGQGLQFLFEYFSETQRNKGNFPGRFSGRQFSNSRSEMNVSTLELGDSALYLCASREASGETQYFGPGTRLLVL.

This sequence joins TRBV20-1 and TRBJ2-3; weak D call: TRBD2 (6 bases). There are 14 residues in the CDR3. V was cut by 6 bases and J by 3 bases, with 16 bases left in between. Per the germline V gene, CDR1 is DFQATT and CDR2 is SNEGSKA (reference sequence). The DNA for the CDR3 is TGCAGTGCGACCTCCCCAGCGGGTACAGATACGCAGTATTTT. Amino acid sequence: CSATSPAGTDTQYF.

CDR3 DNA sequence: TGTGCCAGCAGCTTATTTCCAGGACAGAGCTCCTACAATGAGCAGTTCTTC. Protein sequence: CASSLFPGQSSYNEQFF. J is TRBJ2-1 and V is TRBV7-6; a possible D gene is TRBD1 (6 bases). Germline V gene data show CDR1 as SGHVS and CDR2 as FNYEAQ. The CDR3 is made up of 17 amino acids. Trimming pared 2 bases from V and 0 bases from J, leaving 14 bases between.

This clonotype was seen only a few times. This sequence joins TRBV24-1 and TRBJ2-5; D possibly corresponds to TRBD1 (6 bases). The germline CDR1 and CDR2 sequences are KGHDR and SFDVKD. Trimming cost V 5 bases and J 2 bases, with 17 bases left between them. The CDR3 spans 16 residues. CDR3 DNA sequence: TGTGCCACCAGTGCCGCACTTCAGGGGTCTCAAGAGACCCAGTACTTC. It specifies CATSAALQGSQETQYF.

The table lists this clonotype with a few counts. CDR3 sequence (DNA): TGTGCCAGCAGTTACGGTGACGCCTCCTACAATGAGCAGTTCTTC. It translates to CASSYGDASYNEQFF. The V call is TRBV6-5, the J call TRBJ2-1; D remains ambiguous. V was trimmed by 2 bases and J by 0 bases, leaving 8 bases between them. The germline CDR1 and CDR2 sequences are MNHEY and SVGAGI. CDR3 size: 15 residues.